Presented here are 21 T cell receptor beta chains from one specimen sequenced in a study of CD8 T cells in Susac syndrome (dated by TCRdb to about 2019). Library preparation used the immunoSEQ multiplex PCR assay. RNA was extracted using the RNeasy kit, and about 0.5 to 1 microgram was reverse transcribed with random hexamers. In TCRdb, the public reads were trimmed at Q25 with fastp and aligned with MiXCR, with productive beta chains retained. All rows with the same CDR3 protein become a single entry with the most common DNA and genes. The sample records about 130,000 distinct CDR3 sequences, 90% to 95% of which are singletons. The ten most abundant clones make up around 0.12% of the sample. Sequenced input: CD4+ T cells from PBMCs. These receptors all come from a human donor in good health.

The rearrangement uses TRBV7-9 and TRBJ2-7; TRBD1 agrees at 8 bases. This CDR3 has 16 residues. After removal of 5 bases from V and 2 bases from J, the junction contained 11 bases not matched to a gene. The V gene's germline CDR1 is SEHNR and CDR2 FQNEAQ (reference sequence). CDR3 region: CASSTKAGGATYEQYF. CDR3 in DNA: TGTGCCAGCAGCACAAAAGCAGGGGGCGCAACCTACGAGCAGTACTTC.

The rearrangement joins TRBV27 to TRBJ2-4; 13 bases map to TRBD2. Germline V gene sequence: CDR1 MNHEY, CDR2 SMNVEV (reference sequence). This CDR3 is 18 amino acids long. The V gene end was trimmed by 4 bases and the J gene end by 0 bases; junction bases not matched to a gene: 6. CDR3 DNA sequence: TGTGCCAGCAGTTCCGGACTAGCGGGAGTTGTAGCCAAAAACATTCAGTACTTC. Translation gives CASSSGLAGVVAKNIQYF.

CDR3 sequence reads: CASSYTGANTDTQYF. CDR3 coding DNA: TGTGCCAGCAGTTATACCGGGGCGAACACAGATACGCAGTATTTT. The chain links TRBV7-2 to TRBJ2-3; D may be TRBD1 or TRBD2 (5 bases each). From germline, CDR1 is SGHTA and CDR2 FQGNSA. Trimming took off 6 bases at V and 2 bases at J, with 15 bases between the two ends. The CDR3 spans 15 residues.

This chain connects TRBV2 to TRBJ2-6; a possible D gene is TRBD2 (7 bases). V was pared by 7 bases and J by 3 bases, with 16 bases between. Germline values: CDR1 SNHLY, CDR2 FYNNEI. CDR3 size: 16 residues. This CDR3 is CASTFGGRGGANVLTF. The CDR3 DNA sequence: TGTGCCAGCACGTTCGGGGGGCGCGGTGGGGCCAACGTCCTGACTTTC.

The chain links TRBV7-9 to TRBJ2-7; 8 bases fit TRBD2. Trimming took 4 bases from V and 3 from J; bases not matched to a gene: 8. Germline assignment: CDR1 SEHNR and CDR2 FQNEAQ (reference sequence). The CDR3 has 15 residues. This CDR3 is CASSSPGTSIYEQYF. CDR3 in DNA: TGTGCCAGCAGCTCCCCCGGGACTAGTATCTACGAGCAGTACTTC.

This chain uses TRBV7-6 with TRBJ2-7; D perhaps matches TRBD2 (5 bases). Per the germline V gene, CDR1 is SGHVS and CDR2 is FNYEAQ. The CDR3 is made up of 16 amino acids. V lost 5 bases to trimming and J lost 0 bases, with 17 bases between them. DNA of the CDR3: TGTGCCAGCAGCCCAGAGGGTAACACGGGCTCCTACGAGCAGTACTTC. This codes for CASSPEGNTGSYEQYF.

The chain uses TRBV7-2 and TRBJ1-4; 7 bases agree with TRBD1. Trimming took 5 bases from V and 5 from J; bases not matched to a gene: 5. Germline-derived CDR1 and CDR2 are SGHTA and FQGNSA. This CDR3 has 14 amino acids. In DNA, the CDR3 is TGTGCCAGCAGCCCGGGACAGAGGAATGAAAAACTGTTTTTT. Translating gives CASSPGQRNEKLFF.

This chain links TRBV5-4 with TRBJ1-1; the D is unclear. V was pared by 0 bases and J by 0 bases, with 9 bases between. The CDR3 sequence is 15 residues long. Germline V gene data show CDR1 as SGHNT and CDR2 as YYREEE (reference sequence). For the CDR3, the DNA is TGTGCCAGCAGCTTGGGGGTCAGCCTGAACACTGAAGCTTTCTTT. Translation: CASSLGVSLNTEAFF.

V usage is TRBV4-1 and J usage is TRBJ2-7, with TRBD2 as a possible D gene (5 bases). Deletions cut 3 bases from V and 2 bases from J, with 20 bases between. The CDR3 runs 17 residues. CDR1 is MGHRA, CDR2 YSYEKL, per germline. The CDR3 DNA follows: TGCGCCAGCAGCCAGGGTTCATGGGAGTCTAGAGCCTACGAGCAGTACTTC. Its translation is CASSQGSWESRAYEQYF.

This rearrangement joins TRBV23-1 to TRBJ2-5; perhaps TRBD1 as D (6 bases). TRBV23-1 is an ORF for which the function is uncertain. V was pared by 6 bases and J by 3 bases, with 14 bases between. CDR3 length: 14 residues. The CDR3 DNA reads TGCGCCAGCAGAAGAAACAGGGTGGAAGAGACCCAGTACTTC. It specifies CASRRNRVEETQYF.

This chain joins TRBV3-1 and TRBJ1-5; D gene unclear. The CDR3 is 14 amino acids. With 3 bases removed from V and 0 bases from J, the gap between germline ends came to 6 bases. Germline V gene lookup returns CDR1 LGHDT and CDR2 YNNKEL (reference sequence). The CDR3 is CASSHVDSNQPQHF. DNA for the CDR3: TGTGCCAGCAGCCACGTCGATAGCAATCAGCCCCAGCATTTT. The variable domain in full, with the rest retrieved from reference TRBV3-1 and TRBJ1-5, is DTAVSQTPKYLVTQMGNDKSIKCEQNLGHDTMYWYKQDSKKFLKIMFSYNNKELIINETVPNRFSPKSPDKAHLNLHINSLELGDSAVYFCASSHVDSNQPQHFGDGTRLSIL.

The rearrangement links TRBV12-3 or TRBV12-4 to TRBJ2-4; tentatively, D is TRBD1 (6 bases). This CDR3 region has 14 residues. Trimming shortened V by 3 bases and J by 4 bases, and 10 bases separated the two germline ends. CDR3 sequence (DNA): TGTGCCAGCAGTTTGGACAGCCTGAAAAACATTCAGTACTTC. Its protein product is CASSLDSLKNIQYF.

V usage is TRBV6-5 and J usage is TRBJ1-1; D remains ambiguous. CDR3 length: 13 amino acids. V was shortened by 2 bases and J by 4 bases, with 8 bases between the two germline ends. CDR1 and CDR2 (germline): MNHEY, SVGAGI. The CDR3: CASSYPPFTEAFF. Here the CDR3 DNA reads TGTGCCAGCAGTTACCCACCTTTCACTGAAGCTTTCTTT.

The gene calls are TRBV6-5 and TRBJ2-3; 10 bases align to TRBD2. Germline values: CDR1 MNHEY, CDR2 SVGAGI. J was trimmed by 4 bases and V by 7 bases; bases with no gene match: 8. This CDR3 spans 15 amino acids. The CDR3 DNA is TGTGCCAGCAACTCCAGAGCGGGAGGGCCAGATACGCAGTATTTT. Its translation: CASNSRAGGPDTQYF.

This clonotype was observed once. V is TRBV3-1 and J is TRBJ2-5, with 8 nucleotides matching TRBD2. The CDR3 runs 14 residues. The V and J ends lost 4 bases and 1 base, in that order; junction bases with no gene match: 2. Germline lookup yields CDR1 LGHDT and CDR2 YNNKEL (reference sequence). CDR3 loop: CASSPGGIQETQYF. Written as DNA, the CDR3 is TGTGCCAGCAGCCCGGGAGGGATCCAAGAGACCCAGTACTTC.

The V gene is TRBV3-1, the J gene TRBJ1-4; 7 bases fit TRBD1. J gave up 5 bases and V 1 base, and 4 bases lay outside the gene matches. Looked up from germline, CDR1 is LGHDT and CDR2 is YNNKEL (reference sequence). The CDR3 spans 15 residues. Here the CDR3 DNA reads TGTGCCAGCAGCCAAGGCCCGGACAGGAATGAAAAACTGTTTTTT. Translating gives CASSQGPDRNEKLFF.

This clonotype was recorded only once. The chain links TRBV5-1 to TRBJ2-7, with 9 bases aligning to TRBD1. Trimming cost V 4 bases and J 6 bases; bases outside gene matches: 11. This CDR3 spans 15 amino acids. Germline V gene data show CDR1 as SGHRS and CDR2 as YFSETQ. CDR3 in DNA: TGCGCCAGCAGCGTACAGGGGGCTCGTTCCGGCGAGCAGTACTTC. It specifies CASSVQGARSGEQYF.

The rearrangement joins TRBV23-1 to TRBJ1-3, with D perhaps matching TRBD1 (5 bases). TRBV23-1 is an ORF, with its function uncertain. V lost 4 bases and J lost 0, with 13 bases in between. There are 16 residues in the CDR3. In nucleotides, the CDR3 is TGCGCCAGCAGTCCCTGGACCGACAGCTCTGGAAACACCATATATTTT. Translated, it gives CASSPWTDSSGNTIYF.

V usage is TRBV3-1 and J usage is TRBJ2-6; no clear D gene. Looked up from germline, CDR1 is LGHDT and CDR2 is YNNKEL (reference sequence). This CDR3 is built from 16 residues. V gave up 2 bases and J gave up 2 bases, with 10 bases separating them. The CDR3 loop is CASSQSAMAGANVLTF. The CDR3 DNA reads as TGTGCCAGCAGCCAATCCGCGATGGCTGGGGCCAACGTCCTGACTTTC. Drawing the rest from reference TRBV3-1 and TRBJ2-6, the complete variable domain is DTAVSQTPKYLVTQMGNDKSIKCEQNLGHDTMYWYKQDSKKFLKIMFSYNNKELIINETVPNRFSPKSPDKAHLNLHINSLELGDSAVYFCASSQSAMAGANVLTFGAGSRLTVL.

This clonotype was picked up a small number of times. The chain uses TRBV29-1 and TRBJ2-7; D possibly corresponds to TRBD2 (5 bases). V gave up 7 bases and J gave up 2 bases, with 21 bases separating them. The CDR3 length is 15 residues. Germline V gene data show CDR1 as SQVTM and CDR2 as ANQGSEA. The chain's CDR3 is CSANAWEIPPYEQYF. The CDR3 nucleotides read TGCAGCGCCAACGCATGGGAGATTCCTCCCTACGAGCAGTACTTC.

The chain joins TRBV5-1 to TRBJ2-7, with D perhaps TRBD1 (6 bases). Germline lookup yields CDR1 SGHRS and CDR2 YFSETQ. The germline V and J ends were trimmed by 0 bases and 0 bases, with 10 bases remaining between them. The CDR3 has 15 amino acids. The CDR3 region is CASSLDPGASYEQYF. DNA of the CDR3: TGCGCCAGCAGCTTGGATCCAGGGGCCTCCTACGAGCAGTACTTC.